This TCR beta chain comes out of a study of identical twins. TCRdb called the 5' RACE reads again in MiXCR, with one record for every CDR3 protein. The sample lists some 250,000 distinct CDR3 sequences; roughly 7.1% were seen once. Germline V gene data show CDR1 as ENHRY and CDR2 as SYGVKD. The CDR3 extends over 14 amino acids. J was trimmed by 1 base and V by 6 bases; bases with no gene match: 4. This clonotype was recorded a few times. These same data were also listed under a study on T cells expressing NK-cell markers. This second report adds: The same clonotypes also predominated in the CD3+CD56-NKG2C+ fraction of a handful of donors.

The TCR sequence derives from a woman aged 18-29 years in good health. This chain joins TRBV10-3 and TRBJ1-1, with 8 bases aligning to TRBD1. The sample comprised CD8+ T cells sorted from blood. CDR3 nucleotide sequence: TGTGCCATCAGCGGAACAGGGGGGAACACTGAAGCTTTCTTT. Translation: CAISGTGGNTEAFF.